This entry is about one T cell receptor beta chain. The antigen is unknown. TCR beta cDNA was prepared out of around 460 ng total RNA by means of a constant-region primer. Sequencing libraries for TCR beta derived from three nested multiplex PCR rounds that used slightly modified ARM-PCR. Each of the first two PCR rounds ran approximately 9 cycles with TRBV1-TRBV30 forward and C-beta reverse primers. One entry per CDR3 protein, called by TCRdb with MiXCR from the multiplex PCR reads. The table shows 320,000 or so distinct CDR3 sequences, with 60% to 80% occurring only once. The data stem from a study of tumor-infiltrating lymphocytes in primary liver carcinoma. Study-level background: Regardless of tissue type, samples showed similar yields of roughly 3.5 to 7.13 million productive TCRbeta reads. Study-wide points: Tumor region pairs showed greater overlap than either tumor-adjacent or tumor-blood pairs did.

Blood RNA originated from unsorted whole blood, with germline DNA additionally extracted. Germline trimming cut 4 bases from V and 6 bases from J; bases unmatched to any gene: 9. CDR1 MDHEN and CDR2 SYDVKM come from the germline V gene. The CDR3 spans 15 residues. The V gene is TRBV28, the J gene TRBJ2-1, with 7 bases aligning to TRBD2. The origin of this receptor is a man aged 40-49 years with primary liver carcinoma and hepatitis B virus infection. Sequenced material: peripheral blood. DNA for the CDR3: TGTGCCAGCAGTTCCGGGGCGGGAGTAACCAATGAGCAGTTCTTC. Protein product: CASSSGAGVTNEQFF.